This T cell receptor (beta chain) stems from a study of cytomegalovirus exposure and HLA in healthy donors. The CDR3 covers 15 residues. CDR1 is SGHRS, CDR2 YFSETQ, per germline. Trimming removed 4 bases at V and 4 bases at J, with 17 bases between. Sequencing used immunoSEQ multiplex PCR; TCRdb keeps in-frame clones, though not all of them. The sample has roughly 120,000 clones, about nine tenths seen once. The origin of this receptor is a man aged 25-45 years in good health and CMV-seronegative. The sequencing input was PBMCs. The genes are TRBV5-1 and TRBJ1-1; D is possibly TRBD1 (5 bases). CDR3 protein: CASSAAGTQGTEAFF. The CDR3 bases are TGCGCCAGCAGCGCCGCGGGGACCCAGGGCACTGAAGCTTTCTTT.